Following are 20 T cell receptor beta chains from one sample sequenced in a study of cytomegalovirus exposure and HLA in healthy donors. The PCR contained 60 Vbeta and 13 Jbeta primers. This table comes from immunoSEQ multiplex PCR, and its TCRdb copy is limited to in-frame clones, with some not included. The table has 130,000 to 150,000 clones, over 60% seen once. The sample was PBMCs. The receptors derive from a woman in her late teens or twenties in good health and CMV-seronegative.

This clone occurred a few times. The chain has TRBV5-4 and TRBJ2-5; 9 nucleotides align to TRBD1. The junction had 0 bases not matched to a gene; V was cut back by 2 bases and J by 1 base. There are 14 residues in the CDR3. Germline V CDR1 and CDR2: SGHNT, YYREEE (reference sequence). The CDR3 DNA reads TGTGCCAGCAGCTTACAGGGGGCCCAAGAGACCCAGTACTTC. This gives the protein CASSLQGAQETQYF.

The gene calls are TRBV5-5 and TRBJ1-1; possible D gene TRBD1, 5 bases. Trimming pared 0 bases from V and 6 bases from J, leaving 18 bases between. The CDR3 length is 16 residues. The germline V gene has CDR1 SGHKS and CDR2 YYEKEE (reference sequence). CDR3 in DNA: TGTGCCAGCAGCTTGGGAAGACGAACGGGACTGCCTGAAGCTTTCTTT. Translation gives CASSLGRRTGLPEAFF.

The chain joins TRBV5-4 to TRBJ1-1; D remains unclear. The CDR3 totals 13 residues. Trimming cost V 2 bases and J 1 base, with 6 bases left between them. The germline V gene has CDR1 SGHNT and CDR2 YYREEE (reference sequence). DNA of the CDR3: TGTGCCAGCAGCTTCGACTCGAACACTGAAGCTTTCTTT. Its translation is CASSFDSNTEAFF.

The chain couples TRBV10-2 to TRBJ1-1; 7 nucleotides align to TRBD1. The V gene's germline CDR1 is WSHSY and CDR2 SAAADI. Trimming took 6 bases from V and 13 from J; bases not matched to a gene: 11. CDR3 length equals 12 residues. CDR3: CASSKGQSGVFF. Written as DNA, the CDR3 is TGCGCCAGCAGCAAGGGACAGTCAGGAGTTTTCTTT.

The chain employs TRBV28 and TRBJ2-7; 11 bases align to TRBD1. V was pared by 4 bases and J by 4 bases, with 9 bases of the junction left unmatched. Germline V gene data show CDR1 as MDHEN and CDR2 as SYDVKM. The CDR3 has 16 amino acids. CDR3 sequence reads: CASSSDSDRGRYEQYF. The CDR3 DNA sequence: TGTGCCAGCAGTTCAGACTCGGACAGGGGGCGATACGAGCAGTACTTC.

CDR3 in amino acids: CASSSPGGNEKLFF. In DNA, the CDR3 is TGTGCCAGCAGCTCTCCAGGGGGTAATGAAAAACTGTTTTTT. V usage is TRBV6-5 and J usage is TRBJ1-4; 7 bases are shared with TRBD1. Trimming at V came to 6 bases and at J to 4 bases, leaving 5 bases not matched to a gene. CDR1 MNHEY and CDR2 SVGAGI come from the germline V gene. This CDR3 is built from 14 residues.

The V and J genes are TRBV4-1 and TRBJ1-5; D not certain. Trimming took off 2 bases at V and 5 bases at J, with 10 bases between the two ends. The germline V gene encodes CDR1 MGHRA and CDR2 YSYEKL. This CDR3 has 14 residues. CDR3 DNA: TGCGCCAGCAGCCAAAGGACTGGGGATCAGCCCCAGCATTTT. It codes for CASSQRTGDQPQHF.

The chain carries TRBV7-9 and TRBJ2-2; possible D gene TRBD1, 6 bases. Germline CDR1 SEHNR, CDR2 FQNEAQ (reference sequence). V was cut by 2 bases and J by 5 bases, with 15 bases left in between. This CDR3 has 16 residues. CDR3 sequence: CASSLFLTGETGELFF. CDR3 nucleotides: TGTGCCAGCAGCTTATTTTTGACAGGTGAAACCGGGGAGCTGTTTTTT.

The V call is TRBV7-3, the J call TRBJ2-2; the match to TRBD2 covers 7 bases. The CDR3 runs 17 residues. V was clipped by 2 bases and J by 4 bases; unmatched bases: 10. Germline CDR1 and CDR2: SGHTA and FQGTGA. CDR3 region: CASSLSGGSTPTGELFF. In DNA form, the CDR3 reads TGTGCCAGCAGCTTATCGGGGGGATCGACGCCCACCGGGGAGCTGTTTTTT. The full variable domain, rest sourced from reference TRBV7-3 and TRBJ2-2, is GAGVSQTPSNKVTEKGKYVELRCDPISGHTALYWYRQSLGQGPEFLIYFQGTGAADDSGLPNDRFFAVRPEGSVSTLKIQRTERGDSAVYLCASSLSGGSTPTGELFFGEGSRLTVL.

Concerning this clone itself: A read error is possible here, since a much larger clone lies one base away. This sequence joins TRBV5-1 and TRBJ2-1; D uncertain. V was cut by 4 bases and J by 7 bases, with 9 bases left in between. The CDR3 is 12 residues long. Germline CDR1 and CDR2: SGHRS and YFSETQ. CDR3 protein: CASSLDRNEQFF. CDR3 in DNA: TGCGCCAGCAGCCTAGACCGGAATGAGCAGTTCTTC.

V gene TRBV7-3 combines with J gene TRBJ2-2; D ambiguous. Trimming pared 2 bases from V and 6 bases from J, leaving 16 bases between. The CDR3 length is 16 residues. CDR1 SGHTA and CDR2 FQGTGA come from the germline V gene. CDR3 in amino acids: CASSLDWAKLAGELFF. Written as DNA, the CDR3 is TGTGCCAGCAGCTTAGATTGGGCAAAGTTAGCCGGGGAGCTGTTTTTT.

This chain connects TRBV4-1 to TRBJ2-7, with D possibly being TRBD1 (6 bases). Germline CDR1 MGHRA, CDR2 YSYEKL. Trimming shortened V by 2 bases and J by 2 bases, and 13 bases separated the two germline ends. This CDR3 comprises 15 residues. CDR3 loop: CASSQRSQGTYEQYF. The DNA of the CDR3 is TGCGCCAGCAGCCAAAGGTCACAGGGAACCTACGAGCAGTACTTC.

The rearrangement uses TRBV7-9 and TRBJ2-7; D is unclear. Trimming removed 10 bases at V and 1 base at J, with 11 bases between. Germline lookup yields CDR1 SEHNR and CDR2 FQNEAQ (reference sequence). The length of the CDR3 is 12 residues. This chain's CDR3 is CATRGQSYEQYF. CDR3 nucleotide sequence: TGTGCCACCCGAGGTCAGTCCTACGAGCAGTACTTC. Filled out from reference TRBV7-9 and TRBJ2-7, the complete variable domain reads DTGVSQNPRHKITKRGQNVTFRCDPISEHNRLYWYRQTLGQGPEFLTYFQNEAQLEKSRLLSDRFSAERPKGSFSTLEIQRTEQGDSAMYLCATRGQSYEQYFGPGTRLTVT.

The DNA of the CDR3 is TGTGCCAGCAGCTTACAGGGGGCAGGCGGCTACACCTTC. Translation gives CASSLQGAGGYTF. This chain connects TRBV11-3 to TRBJ1-2, with TRBD1 identical over 8 bases. V was clipped by 2 bases and J by 8 bases; unmatched bases: 4. The V gene's germline CDR1 is SGHNT and CDR2 YENEEA. The CDR3 is 13 residues long.

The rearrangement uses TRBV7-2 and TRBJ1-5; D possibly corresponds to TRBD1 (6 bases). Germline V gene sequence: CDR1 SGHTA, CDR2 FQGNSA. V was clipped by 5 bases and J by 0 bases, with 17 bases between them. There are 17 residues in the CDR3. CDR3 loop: CASSRDRRQYSNQPQHF. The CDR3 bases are TGTGCCAGCAGCCGCGACAGGAGACAGTATAGCAATCAGCCCCAGCATTTT. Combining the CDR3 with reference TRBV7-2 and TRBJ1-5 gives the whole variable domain GAGVSQSPSNKVTEKGKDVELRCDPISGHTALYWYRQSLGQGLEFLIYFQGNSAPDKSGLPSDRFSAERTGGSVSTLTIQRTQQEDSAVYLCASSRDRRQYSNQPQHFGDGTRLSIL.

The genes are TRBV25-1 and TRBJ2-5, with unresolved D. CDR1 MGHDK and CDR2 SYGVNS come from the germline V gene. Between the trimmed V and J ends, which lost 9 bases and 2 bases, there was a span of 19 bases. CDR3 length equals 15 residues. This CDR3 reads CARMRTVFPQETQYF. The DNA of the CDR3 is TGTGCCAGGATGAGAACAGTGTTCCCGCAAGAGACCCAGTACTTC.

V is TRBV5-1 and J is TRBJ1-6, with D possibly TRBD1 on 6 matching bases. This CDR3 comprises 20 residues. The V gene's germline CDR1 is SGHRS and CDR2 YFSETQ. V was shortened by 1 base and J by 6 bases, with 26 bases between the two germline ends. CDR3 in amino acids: CASSLKGERRGSSSNSPLHF. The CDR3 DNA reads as TGCGCCAGCAGCTTGAAGGGGGAGCGCCGGGGCAGTTCGTCTAATTCACCCCTCCACTTT. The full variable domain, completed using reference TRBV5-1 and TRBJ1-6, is KAGVTQTPRYLIKTRGQQVTLSCSPISGHRSVSWYQQTPGQGLQFLFEYFSETQRNKGNFPGRFSGRQFSNSRSEMNVSTLELGDSALYLCASSLKGERRGSSSNSPLHFGNGTRLTVT.

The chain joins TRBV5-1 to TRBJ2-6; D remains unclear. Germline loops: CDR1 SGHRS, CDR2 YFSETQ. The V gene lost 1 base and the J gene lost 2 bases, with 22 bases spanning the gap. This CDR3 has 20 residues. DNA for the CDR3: TGCGCCAGCAGCTTGACCCCCCCCTCGCGGTATACTCCTGGGGCCAACGTCCTGACTTTC. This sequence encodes CASSLTPPSRYTPGANVLTF.

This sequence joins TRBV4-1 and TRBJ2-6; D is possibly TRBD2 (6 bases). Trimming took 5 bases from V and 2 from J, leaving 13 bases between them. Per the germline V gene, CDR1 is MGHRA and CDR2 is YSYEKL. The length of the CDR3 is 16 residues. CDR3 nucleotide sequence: TGCGCCAGCAGCTCCATGTCGGGGGCTGGGGCCAACGTCCTGACTTTC. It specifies CASSSMSGAGANVLTF.

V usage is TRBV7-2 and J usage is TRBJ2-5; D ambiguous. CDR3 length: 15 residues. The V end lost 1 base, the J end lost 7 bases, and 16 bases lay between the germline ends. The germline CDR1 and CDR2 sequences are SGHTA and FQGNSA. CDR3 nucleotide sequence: TGTGCCAGCAGCTTAGATCCAGGAAAATATCTGACCCAGTACTTC. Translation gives CASSLDPGKYLTQYF.